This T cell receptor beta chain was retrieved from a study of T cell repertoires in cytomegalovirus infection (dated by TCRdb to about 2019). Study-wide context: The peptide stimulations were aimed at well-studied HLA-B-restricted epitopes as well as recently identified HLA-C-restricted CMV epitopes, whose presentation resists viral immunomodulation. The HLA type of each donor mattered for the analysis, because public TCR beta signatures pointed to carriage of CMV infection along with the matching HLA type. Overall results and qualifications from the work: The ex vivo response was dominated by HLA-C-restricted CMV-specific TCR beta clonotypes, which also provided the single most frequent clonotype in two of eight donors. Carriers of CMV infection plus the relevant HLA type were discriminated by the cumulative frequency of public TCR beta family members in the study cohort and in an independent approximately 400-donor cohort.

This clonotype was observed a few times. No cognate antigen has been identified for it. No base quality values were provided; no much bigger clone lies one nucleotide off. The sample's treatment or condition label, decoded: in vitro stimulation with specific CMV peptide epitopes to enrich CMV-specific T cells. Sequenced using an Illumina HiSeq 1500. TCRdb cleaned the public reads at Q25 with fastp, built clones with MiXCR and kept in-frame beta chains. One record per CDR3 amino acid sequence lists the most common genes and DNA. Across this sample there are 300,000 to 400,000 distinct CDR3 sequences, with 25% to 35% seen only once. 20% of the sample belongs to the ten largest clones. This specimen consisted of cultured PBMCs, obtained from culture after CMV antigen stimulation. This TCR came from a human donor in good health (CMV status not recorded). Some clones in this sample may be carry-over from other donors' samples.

The CDR3 protein: CASSSPQGLYEQYF. The nucleotide sequence reads as follows: TGTGCCAGCAGTTCCCCACAGGGACTGTACGAGCAGTACTTC. Recombination joined TRBV7-9 with TRBJ2-7; the D gene is tentatively TRBD1 or TRBD2, each matching 6 bases. From the cysteine through the phenylalanine, the CDR3 covers 14 amino acids. CDR3 DNA only is kept here, 42 bases in frame from base 1. CDR1 and CDR2, per the germline V gene (reference sequence), are SEHNR and FQNEAQ. Trimming costs V 6 bases and J 4 bases, and their ends lie 16 bases apart.